Listed below are T cell receptor beta chains from one sample, sequenced in a study of blood T cell repertoires in COVID-19. Repertoires were generated with immunoSEQ multiplex PCR, while TCRdb's copy carries only in-frame clones and drops some. The repertoire holds around 140,000 clones, 80% seen once, with approximately 3.5% in the top ten. Sequenced: peripheral blood. The receptors originated from a man between 65 and 85 years old who had recovered from COVID-19. The CDR3 runs from the conserved cysteine through the conserved F or W. The D gene is left open where the match is weak. For some rows the clone size is stated as once, few or many, or as a class when expanded; others skip it.

clone_size: few
j_call: TRBJ1-2
cdr3_length: 13
v_call: TRBV28
d_call: .
cdr3_nt: TGTGCCAGCAGTTTACTCCGGGACACTGGCTACACCTTC
cdr3_aa: CASSLLRDTGYTF

clone_size: .
j_call: TRBJ2-1
cdr3_length: 14
v_call: TRBV7-9
d_call: .
cdr3_nt: TGTGCCAGCAGCGGAGGAGCGGGTTTAGATGAGCAGTTCTTC
cdr3_aa: CASSGGAGLDEQFF

clone_size: .
j_call: TRBJ2-1
cdr3_length: 17
v_call: TRBV4-1
d_call: TRBD2
cdr3_nt: TGCGCCAGCAGCCAAGCACCGAGCGGGGGGTCATACAATGAGCAGTTCTTC
cdr3_aa: CASSQAPSGGSYNEQFF

clone_size: many
j_call: TRBJ1-5
cdr3_length: 20
v_call: TRBV6-4
d_call: TRBD1
cdr3_nt: TGTGCCAGCAGTGACCCTAGCCGGGACAGGGGGCGCTTGGGGTATCAGCCCCAGCATTTT
cdr3_aa: CASSDPSRDRGRLGYQPQHF

clone_size: .
j_call: TRBJ1-2
cdr3_length: 15
v_call: TRBV4-1
d_call: TRBD1
cdr3_nt: TGCGCCAGCAGCCAAACAGGGGGCTTGGACTATGGCTACACCTTC
cdr3_aa: CASSQTGGLDYGYTF

clone_size: .
j_call: TRBJ1-2
cdr3_length: 14
v_call: TRBV18
d_call: TRBD1
cdr3_nt: TGTGCCAGCTCACCCACAGACAGGGGTGGGGGCTACACCTTC
cdr3_aa: CASSPTDRGGGYTF

clone_size: .
j_call: TRBJ1-2
cdr3_length: 13
v_call: TRBV27
d_call: TRBD1
cdr3_nt: TGTGCTCCCCAGGGGGTCAGACCTTATGGCTACACCTTC
cdr3_aa: CAPQGVRPYGYTF

clone_size: .
j_call: TRBJ2-5
cdr3_length: 17
v_call: TRBV4-1
d_call: .
cdr3_nt: TGCGCCAGCAGCCCCCCCCCGTCCGGACAAGCCCTAGAGACCCAGTACTTC
cdr3_aa: CASSPPPSGQALETQYF

clone_size: once
j_call: TRBJ1-5
cdr3_length: 15
v_call: TRBV28
d_call: .
cdr3_nt: TGTGCCAGCAGTCCGGGCCCAGGGGCGTATCAGCCCCAGCATTTT
cdr3_aa: CASSPGPGAYQPQHF

clone_size: once
j_call: TRBJ1-1
cdr3_length: 15
v_call: TRBV18
d_call: TRBD1
cdr3_nt: TGTGCCAGCTCACCACAGGGGGCGATGAACACTGAAGCTTTCTTT
cdr3_aa: CASSPQGAMNTEAFF

clone_size: .
j_call: TRBJ2-1
cdr3_length: 13
v_call: TRBV6-2/TRBV6-3
d_call: .
cdr3_nt: TGTGCCAGCAGTTACGGGAGCTGGAATGAGCAGTTCTTC
cdr3_aa: CASSYGSWNEQFF

clone_size: few
j_call: TRBJ2-7
cdr3_length: 13
v_call: TRBV6-5
d_call: .
cdr3_nt: TGTGCCAGCAGACGTATGGCCAGGGACGAGCAGTACTTC
cdr3_aa: CASRRMARDEQYF

clone_size: .
j_call: TRBJ2-6
cdr3_length: 16
v_call: TRBV18
d_call: TRBD1
cdr3_nt: TGTGCCAGCTCACCTGTTCAGGGGGCTGGGGCCAACGTCCTGACTTTC
cdr3_aa: CASSPVQGAGANVLTF

clone_size: .
j_call: TRBJ2-7
cdr3_length: 18
v_call: TRBV10-3
d_call: .
cdr3_nt: TGTGCCATCAGCCCACAGCTAGCCACCCTTTTATCTGCCGACGAGCAGTACTTC
cdr3_aa: CAISPQLATLLSADEQYF